The rows below give T cell receptor beta chains drawn from one sample of a study of early T cells in non-severe SARS-CoV-2 infection. TCRdb re-derived calls from the 5' RACE reads in MiXCR, one entry per CDR3 protein. The profile shows 74,000 or so distinct CDR3 sequences, about 13% of them singletons. The sequenced sample consisted of whole blood. Receptor source: an adult who was a healthcare worker with PCR-confirmed SARS-CoV-2 infection or an uninfected control (not recorded which). Both conserved end residues are part of each CDR3. A D gene is named only where the DNA matches it firmly. Clone size is not always given. Where it is, it says once, few, many or a class for expanded clones.

>many|TRBV6-1|TRBJ1-6|NA
TGTGCCAGCAGTGACTGGAGGGAAATTTCACCCCTCCACTTT
CASSDWREISPLHF
>many|TRBV6-6|TRBJ2-7|TRBD1
TGTGCCAGCTGCGAGGACAGGGGGCGTCACGAGCAGTACTTC
CASCEDRGRHEQYF
>NA|TRBV28|TRBJ2-7|TRBD2
TGTGCCAGCAGTTTAAGGCCTAGCGGCCCCTACGAGCAGTACTTC
CASSLRPSGPYEQYF
>NA|TRBV7-8|TRBJ2-7|TRBD2
TGTGCCAGCAGCTTAGGAGCGGGGCTATACGAGCAGTACTTC
CASSLGAGLYEQYF
>NA|TRBV30|TRBJ2-3|NA
TGTGCCTGGAGTGTTAGAGTTAGCACAGATACGCAGTATTTT
CAWSVRVSTDTQYF
>NA|TRBV2|TRBJ2-1|NA
TGTGCCAGCAGCCCAGGAGGGACATCCTACAATGAGCAGTTCTTC
CASSPGGTSYNEQFF
>few|TRBV19|TRBJ1-5|TRBD1
TGTGCCAGTAGTATTGGGACAGGCAATCAGCCCCAGCATTTT
CASSIGTGNQPQHF
>NA|TRBV5-1|TRBJ2-3|TRBD2
TGCGCCAGCAGCTTACTAGCGTCTAGCACAGATACGCAGTATTTT
CASSLLASSTDTQYF
>NA|TRBV29-1|TRBJ2-5|NA
TGCAGCGTTGTGGTCGGGGGTGAGACCCAGTACTTC
CSVVVGGETQYF
>NA|TRBV13|TRBJ1-2|NA
TGTGCCAGCAGCCGCGGCGGGGGCTACACCTTC
CASSRGGGYTF
>many|TRBV6-2/TRBV6-3|TRBJ2-1|TRBD1
TGTGCCAGCAGTTATGACAGGGCGAGCTCCTACAATGAGCAGTTCTTC
CASSYDRASSYNEQFF
>NA|TRBV28|TRBJ2-7|TRBD1
TGTGCCAGCAGACACAGGGGGGATGAGCAGTACTTC
CASRHRGDEQYF
>NA|TRBV7-9|TRBJ2-2|NA
TGTGCCAGCAGCTTACGCACAGGGGAGGAGAACACCGGGGAGCTGTTTTTT
CASSLRTGEENTGELFF
>NA|TRBV6-1|TRBJ1-1|TRBD1
TGTGCCAGCAGTGCGTACAGGGGGCAGTACACTGAAGCTTTCTTT
CASSAYRGQYTEAFF
>few|TRBV4-2|TRBJ1-1|NA
TGTGCCAGCAGCCAAGACGGGTCAGGGGAAGCTTTCTTT
CASSQDGSGEAFF
>NA|TRBV6-2/TRBV6-3|TRBJ2-1|NA
TGTGCCAGCAGTTACAGGCCTCATAGTGTTTTTTGGGACAATGAGCAGTTCTTC
CASSYRPHSVFWDNEQFF
>NA|TRBV5-1|TRBJ1-4|TRBD1
TGCGCCAGCAGGGACGGGACAGGGAAAGGTGAAAAACTGTTTTTT
CASRDGTGKGEKLFF
>many|TRBV18|TRBJ2-7|NA
TGTGCCAGCTCACCCCCCGAGCAGTACTTC
CASSPPEQYF
>many|TRBV27|TRBJ2-5|NA
TGTGCCAGCAGTTTATCAGAGTACCAAGAGACCCAGTACTTC
CASSLSEYQETQYF
>many|TRBV6-1|TRBJ1-1|NA
TGTGCCAGCAGTGTCCAAACCTTTTCCCGAGACGAAGCTTTCTTT
CASSVQTFSRDEAFF
>NA|TRBV4-1|TRBJ2-7|NA
TGCGCCAGCAGCCTCGTGAGCCTCGACGAGCAGTACTTC
CASSLVSLDEQYF
>NA|TRBV7-2|TRBJ2-3|TRBD2
TGTGCCAGCAGCTTACCCGGACTAGCGGGAGGGCGGCCAGATACGCAGTATTTT
CASSLPGLAGGRPDTQYF
>few|TRBV18|TRBJ2-1|TRBD2
TGTGCCAGCTCACCACCGGGACTAGCGTACAATGAGCAGTTCTTC
CASSPPGLAYNEQFF
>many|TRBV2|TRBJ1-2|TRBD1
TGTGCCAGCAGTTTGGACAGGGAGAATGGCTACACCTTC
CASSLDRENGYTF
>many|TRBV6-2/TRBV6-3|TRBJ2-1|NA
TGTGCCAGCAGTTACTCATGGGGGGGCCAAGTCTATGAGCAGTTCTTC
CASSYSWGGQVYEQFF
>NA|TRBV2|TRBJ2-3|NA
TGTGCCAGCACCTACACCATGGCTTCAGATACGCAGTATTTT
CASTYTMASDTQYF
>NA|TRBV28|TRBJ1-5|NA
TGTGCCAGCAGTTTAGGATCTGTGGGAAGCAATCAGCCCCAGCATTTT
CASSLGSVGSNQPQHF
>many|TRBV10-1|TRBJ1-5|NA
TGCGCCAGCAGTGATGGCCTGAGTCAGCCCCAGCATTTT
CASSDGLSQPQHF
>NA|TRBV29-1|TRBJ1-3|NA
TGCAGCGTGAAACAGAGCTCTGGAAACACCATATATTTT
CSVKQSSGNTIYF
>few|TRBV20-1|TRBJ2-5|TRBD2
TGCAGTGCCCCAGCGGGGGGGCAAGAGACCCAGTACTTC
CSAPAGGQETQYF
>NA|TRBV2|TRBJ2-3|TRBD1
TGTGCCAGCAGTTTTGACAGGGGAAACGCAGATACGCAGTATTTT
CASSFDRGNADTQYF
>NA|TRBV29-1|TRBJ2-7|NA
TGCAGCGTATCGGGGCGCCTCTCCTACGAGCAGTACTTC
CSVSGRLSYEQYF
>few|TRBV6-2/TRBV6-3|TRBJ2-2|NA
TGTGCCAGCAGTTACTCGTTGGCGGGAAGGGATACCGGGGAGCTGTTTTTT
CASSYSLAGRDTGELFF
>NA|TRBV12-3/TRBV12-4|TRBJ2-7|TRBD1
TGTGCCAGCAGCGCAGGGGGCTCCTACGAGCAGTACTTC
CASSAGGSYEQYF
>few|TRBV2|TRBJ2-1|NA
TGTGCCAGCAGCGGAGGGACCTTGCACAATGAGCAGTTCTTC
CASSGGTLHNEQFF
>NA|TRBV6-2/TRBV6-3|TRBJ2-1|TRBD2
TGTGCCAGCAGTTACTCCGGGACTAGCGGGAGCTATGAGCAGTTCTTC
CASSYSGTSGSYEQFF
>few|TRBV4-2|TRBJ1-2|NA
TGTGCCAGCAGCCAAGATCACGAGGATTCCAACTATGGCTACACCTTC
CASSQDHEDSNYGYTF
>many|TRBV12-5|TRBJ2-1|NA
TGTGCTAGTGGTTTGGAATACAATGAGCAGTTCTTC
CASGLEYNEQFF
>many|TRBV28|TRBJ1-4|TRBD1
TGTGCCAGCAGTCGGTCGGACAGGGATGAAAAACTGTTTTTT
CASSRSDRDEKLFF
>many|TRBV11-2|TRBJ2-1|TRBD2
TGTGCCAGCAGCTCGGCGCAAGCGGGATTGCGGGGTGAGCAGTTCTTC
CASSSAQAGLRGEQFF
>NA|TRBV6-2/TRBV6-3|TRBJ2-5|NA
TGTGCCAGCAGTCGGACAAATCCACAAGAGACCCAGTACTTC
CASSRTNPQETQYF
>many|TRBV5-1|TRBJ2-3|NA
TGCGCCAGCCAAACTTCAGGGAGAGATACGCAGTATTTT
CASQTSGRDTQYF
>few|TRBV2|TRBJ2-7|NA
TGTGCCAGCCGAACCCTGGGCTACGAGCAGTACTTC
CASRTLGYEQYF
>NA|TRBV5-1|TRBJ2-7|NA
TGCGCCAGCAGCTTGGTGGCCCAGAGCTCCTACGAGCAGTACTTC
CASSLVAQSSYEQYF
>many|TRBV19|TRBJ2-5|TRBD2
TGTGCCAGCCGTCCGGGGACTAGCGGCTCACAAGAGACCCAGTACTTC
CASRPGTSGSQETQYF
>many|TRBV6-2/TRBV6-3|TRBJ1-1|NA
TGTGCCAGCAGTTACTCGATAACCCCGGGGCGTAACCCTGAAGCTTTCTTT
CASSYSITPGRNPEAFF
>NA|TRBV7-2|TRBJ2-2|NA
TGTGCCAGCAGCTTAAGGACCGCTAACACCGGGGAGCTGTTTTTT
CASSLRTANTGELFF
>NA|TRBV10-3|TRBJ2-5|NA
TGTGCCATCAGAACGGGAGCCGGCGAGACCCAGTACTTC
CAIRTGAGETQYF
>few|TRBV12-3/TRBV12-4|TRBJ2-1|TRBD2
TGTGCCAGCAGTTTCGGACTAGCGGGGGACAATGAGCAGTTCTTC
CASSFGLAGDNEQFF
>NA|TRBV29-1|TRBJ2-3|NA
TGCAGCGTTCAGGGTCGGGTGACAGATACGCAGTATTTT
CSVQGRVTDTQYF
>few|TRBV10-3|TRBJ2-7|TRBD2
TGTGCCGCAGGCGGGACTAGCTCCTACGAGCAGTACTTC
CAAGGTSSYEQYF
>NA|TRBV9|TRBJ2-3|TRBD1
TGTGCCAGCACCTCGGACAGGGCATCAGATACGCAGTATTTT
CASTSDRASDTQYF
>NA|TRBV20-1|TRBJ2-7|NA
TGCAGTGCTAGGACAGATGCCTACGAGCAGTACTTC
CSARTDAYEQYF
>few|TRBV6-5|TRBJ1-5|TRBD1
TGTGCCAGCAGTCCTTCAGACAGGGCGGATCAGCCCCAGCATTTT
CASSPSDRADQPQHF
>many|TRBV7-2|TRBJ1-4|NA
TGTGCCAGCAGCTGGGAGAGGACTAATGAAAAACTGTTTTTT
CASSWERTNEKLFF